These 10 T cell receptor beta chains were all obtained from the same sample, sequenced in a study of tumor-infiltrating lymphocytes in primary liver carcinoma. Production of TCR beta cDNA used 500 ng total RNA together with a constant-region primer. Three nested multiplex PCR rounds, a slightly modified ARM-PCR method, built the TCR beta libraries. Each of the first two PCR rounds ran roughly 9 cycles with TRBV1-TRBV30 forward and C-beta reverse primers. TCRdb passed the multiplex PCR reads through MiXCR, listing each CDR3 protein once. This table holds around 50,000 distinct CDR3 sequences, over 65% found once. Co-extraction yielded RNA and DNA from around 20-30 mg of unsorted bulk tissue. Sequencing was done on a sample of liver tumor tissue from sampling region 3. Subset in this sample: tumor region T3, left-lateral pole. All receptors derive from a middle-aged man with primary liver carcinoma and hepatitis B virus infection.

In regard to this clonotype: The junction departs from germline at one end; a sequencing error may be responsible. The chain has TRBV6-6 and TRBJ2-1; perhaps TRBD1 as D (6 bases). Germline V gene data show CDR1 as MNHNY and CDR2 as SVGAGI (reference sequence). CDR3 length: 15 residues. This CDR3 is CTSTLDLQGYNEQFF. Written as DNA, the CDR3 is TGTACCAGCACTTTGGACCTACAGGGTTACAATGAGCAGTTCTTC.

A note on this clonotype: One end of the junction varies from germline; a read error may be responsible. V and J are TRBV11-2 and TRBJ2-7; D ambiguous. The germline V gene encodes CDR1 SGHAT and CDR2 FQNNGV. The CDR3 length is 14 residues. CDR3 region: CASSLAYVSYEQYF. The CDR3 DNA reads TGTGCCAGTAGCTTAGCTTACGTCTCCTACGAGCAATACTTC. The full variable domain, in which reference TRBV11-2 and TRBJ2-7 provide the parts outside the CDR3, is EAGVAQSPRYKIIEKRQSVAFWCNPISGHATLYWYQQILGQGPKLLIQFQNNGVVDDSQLPKDRFSAERLKGVDSTLKIQPAKLEDSAVYLCASSLAYVSYEQYFGPGTRLTVT.

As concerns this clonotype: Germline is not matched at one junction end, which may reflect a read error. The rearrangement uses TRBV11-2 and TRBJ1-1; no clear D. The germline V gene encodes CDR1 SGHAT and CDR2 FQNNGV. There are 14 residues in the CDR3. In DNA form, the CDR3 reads TGTGCCGGCAGCACATTCGGTTCCGTAACTGAAGCTTTCTTT. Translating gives CAGSTFGSVTEAFF.

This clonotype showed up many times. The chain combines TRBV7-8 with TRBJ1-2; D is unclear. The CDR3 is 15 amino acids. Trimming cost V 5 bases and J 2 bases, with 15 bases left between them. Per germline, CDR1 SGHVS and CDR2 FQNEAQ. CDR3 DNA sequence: TGTGCCAGCAGCGCCTCCCCGGACCAAAACTATGGCTACACCTTC. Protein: CASSASPDQNYGYTF.

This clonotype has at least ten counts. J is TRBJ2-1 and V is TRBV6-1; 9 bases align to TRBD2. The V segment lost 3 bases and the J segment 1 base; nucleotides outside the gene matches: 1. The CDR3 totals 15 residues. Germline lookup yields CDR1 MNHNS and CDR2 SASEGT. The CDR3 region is CASSEGLASYNEQFF. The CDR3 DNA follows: TGTGCCAGCAGTGAGGGACTAGCTTCCTACAATGAGCAGTTCTTC.

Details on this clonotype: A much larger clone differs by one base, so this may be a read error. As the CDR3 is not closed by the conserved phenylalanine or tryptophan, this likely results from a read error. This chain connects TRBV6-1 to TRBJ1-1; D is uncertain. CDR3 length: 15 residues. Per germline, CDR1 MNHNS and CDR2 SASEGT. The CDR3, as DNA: TGTGCCAGCGGTGAAAACGATTCGGGATCCACTGAAGCTTTCTTG. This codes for CASGENDSGSTEAFL.

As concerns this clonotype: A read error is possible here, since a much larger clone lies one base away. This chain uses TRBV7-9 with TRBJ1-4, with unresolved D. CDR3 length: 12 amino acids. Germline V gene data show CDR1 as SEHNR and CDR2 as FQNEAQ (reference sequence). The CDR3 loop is CASRSKDEELFF. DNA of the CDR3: TGTGCCAGCAGGAGTAAGGATGAAGAACTGTTTTTT.

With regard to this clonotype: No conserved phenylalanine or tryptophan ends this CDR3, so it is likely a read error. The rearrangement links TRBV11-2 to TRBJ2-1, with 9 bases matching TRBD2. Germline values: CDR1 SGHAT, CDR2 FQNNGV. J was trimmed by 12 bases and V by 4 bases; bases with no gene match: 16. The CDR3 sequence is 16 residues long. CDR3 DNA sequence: TGTGCCAGCAGCTCGCGCCCCAGCGGGAGGATCTATGGGCAGTTCTCG. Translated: CASSSRPSGRIYGQFS.

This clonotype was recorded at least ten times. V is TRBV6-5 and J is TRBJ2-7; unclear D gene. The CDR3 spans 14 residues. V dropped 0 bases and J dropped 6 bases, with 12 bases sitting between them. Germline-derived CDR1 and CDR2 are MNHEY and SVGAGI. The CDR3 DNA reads TGTGCCAGCAGTTACTCGCCCCTCTCCACCGAGCAGTACTTC. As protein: CASSYSPLSTEQYF.

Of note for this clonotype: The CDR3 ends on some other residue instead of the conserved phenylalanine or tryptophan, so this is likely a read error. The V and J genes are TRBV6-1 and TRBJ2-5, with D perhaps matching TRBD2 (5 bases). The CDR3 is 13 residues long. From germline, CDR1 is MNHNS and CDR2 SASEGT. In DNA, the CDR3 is TGTGCCAGCACCCTACGCTGGGGAGAGACTCAGTACTAC. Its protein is CASTLRWGETQYY.